The entry that follows covers one T cell receptor (beta chain) sequence. The method was immunoSEQ multiplex PCR; TCRdb's version includes in-frame clones alone and lacks a portion of them. Of about 61,000 clones detected, approximately 87% appear once; the ten largest clones hold 3.5% to 5%. Germline-derived CDR1 and CDR2 are SGHDT and YYEEEE. Trimming cost V 3 bases and J 5 bases; bases outside gene matches: 7. There are 15 residues in the CDR3. The source of the sample is a study of blood T cell repertoires in COVID-19. Study details: The United States, Italy and Spain were the sources of the acute and convalescent COVID-19 samples.

The chain has TRBV5-6 and TRBJ2-7; 11 bases line up with TRBD2. The TCR sequence derives from a human donor in a cohort sampled during active COVID-19. Sequenced input: peripheral blood. The CDR3 bases are TGTGCCAGCAGCTACCTGACTAGCGGGGACCACGAGCAGTACTTC. Its translation: CASSYLTSGDHEQYF.